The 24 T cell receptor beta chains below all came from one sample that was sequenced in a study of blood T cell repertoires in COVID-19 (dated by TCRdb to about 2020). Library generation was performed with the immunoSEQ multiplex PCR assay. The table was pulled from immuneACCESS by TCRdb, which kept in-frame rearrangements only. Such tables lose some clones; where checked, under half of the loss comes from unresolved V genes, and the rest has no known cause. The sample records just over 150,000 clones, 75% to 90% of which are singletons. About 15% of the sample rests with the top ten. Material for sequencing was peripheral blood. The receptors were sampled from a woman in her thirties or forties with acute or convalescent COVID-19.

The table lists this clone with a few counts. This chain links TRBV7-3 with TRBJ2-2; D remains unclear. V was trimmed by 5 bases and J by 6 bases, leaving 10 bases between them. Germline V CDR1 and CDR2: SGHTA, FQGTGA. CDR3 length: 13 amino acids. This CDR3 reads CASSPQLSGELFF. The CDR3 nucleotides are TGTGCCAGCAGCCCTCAGTTATCCGGGGAGCTGTTTTTT.

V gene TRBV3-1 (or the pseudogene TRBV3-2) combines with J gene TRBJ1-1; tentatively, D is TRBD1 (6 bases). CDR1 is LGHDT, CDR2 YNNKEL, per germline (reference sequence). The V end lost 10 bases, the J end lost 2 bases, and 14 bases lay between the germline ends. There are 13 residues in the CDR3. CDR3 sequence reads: CAIRDNPNTEAFF. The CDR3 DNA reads TGTGCCATAAGGGACAATCCCAACACTGAAGCTTTCTTT.

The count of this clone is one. The CDR3 DNA sequence: TGTGCCAGCAGTTACTCGGCAGGGAAAAACATTCAGTACTTC. Its translation is CASSYSAGKNIQYF. The V call is TRBV6-5, the J call TRBJ2-4; TRBD1 is a possible D gene (5 bases). The CDR3 runs 14 residues. Germline CDR1 MNHEY, CDR2 SVGAGI. The ends were cut back, 0 bases at V and 4 bases at J, with 7 bases in the middle.

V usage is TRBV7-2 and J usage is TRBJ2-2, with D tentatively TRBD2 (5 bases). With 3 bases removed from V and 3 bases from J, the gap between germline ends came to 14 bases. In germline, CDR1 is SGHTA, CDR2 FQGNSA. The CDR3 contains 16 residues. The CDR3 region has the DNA TGTGCCAGCAGCTTGGGTCGGAGGTGGGACACCGGGGAGCTGTTTTTT. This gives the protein CASSLGRRWDTGELFF. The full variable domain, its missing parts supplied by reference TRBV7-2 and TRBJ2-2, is GAGVSQSPSNKVTEKGKDVELRCDPISGHTALYWYRQSLGQGLEFLIYFQGNSAPDKSGLPSDRFSAERTGGSVSTLTIQRTQQEDSAVYLCASSLGRRWDTGELFFGEGSRLTVL.

CDR3 amino acids: CASHGHPTGELFF. CDR3 DNA sequence: TGTGCCAGCCACGGACACCCCACCGGGGAGCTGTTTTTT. The rearrangement uses TRBV7-6 and TRBJ2-2; perhaps TRBD1 as D (5 bases). From germline, CDR1 is SGHVS and CDR2 FNYEAQ. The CDR3 is 13 amino acids. Trimming shortened V by 8 bases and J by 4 bases, and 11 bases separated the two germline ends. Full variable domain (remainder filled in from reference TRBV7-6 and TRBJ2-2): GAGVSQSPRYKVTKRGQDVALRCDPISGHVSLYWYRQALGQGPEFLTYFNYEAQQDKSGLPNDRFSAERPEGSISTLTIQRTEQRDSAMYRCASHGHPTGELFFGEGSRLTVL.

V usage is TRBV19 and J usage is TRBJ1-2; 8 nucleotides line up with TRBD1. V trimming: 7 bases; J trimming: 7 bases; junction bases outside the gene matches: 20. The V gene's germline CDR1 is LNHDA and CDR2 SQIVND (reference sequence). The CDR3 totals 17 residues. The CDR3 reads CASKALGTGTVMGGYTF. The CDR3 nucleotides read TGTGCCAGTAAAGCCCTCGGGACAGGTACCGTGATGGGTGGCTACACCTTC.

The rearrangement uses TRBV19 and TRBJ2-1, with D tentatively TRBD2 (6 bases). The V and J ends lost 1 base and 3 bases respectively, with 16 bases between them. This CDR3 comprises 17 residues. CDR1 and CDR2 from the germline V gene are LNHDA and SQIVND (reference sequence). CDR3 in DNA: TGTGCCAGTAGTATAGGACTAGGGAGTGGGGTCTACAATGAGCAGTTCTTC. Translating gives CASSIGLGSGVYNEQFF.

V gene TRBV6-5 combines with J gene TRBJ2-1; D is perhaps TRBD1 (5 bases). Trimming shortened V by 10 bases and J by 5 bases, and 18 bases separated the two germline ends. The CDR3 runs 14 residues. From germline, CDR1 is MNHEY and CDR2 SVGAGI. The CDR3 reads CATKPGRVDNEQFF. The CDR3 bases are TGTGCCACCAAACCAGGGCGAGTGGACAATGAGCAGTTCTTC.

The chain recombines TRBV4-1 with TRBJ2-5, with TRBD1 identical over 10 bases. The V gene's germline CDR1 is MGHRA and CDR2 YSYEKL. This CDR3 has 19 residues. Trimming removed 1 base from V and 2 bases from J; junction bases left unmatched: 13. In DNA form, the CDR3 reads TGCGCCAGCAGCCAAGTGACAGGGGGCGATCTGTCCCTACAAGAGACCCAGTACTTC. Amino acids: CASSQVTGGDLSLQETQYF.

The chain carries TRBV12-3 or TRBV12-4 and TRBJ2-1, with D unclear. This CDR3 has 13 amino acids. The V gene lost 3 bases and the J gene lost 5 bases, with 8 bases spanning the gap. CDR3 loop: CASSLVNNNEQFF. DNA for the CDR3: TGTGCCAGCAGTTTGGTGAACAACAATGAGCAGTTCTTC.

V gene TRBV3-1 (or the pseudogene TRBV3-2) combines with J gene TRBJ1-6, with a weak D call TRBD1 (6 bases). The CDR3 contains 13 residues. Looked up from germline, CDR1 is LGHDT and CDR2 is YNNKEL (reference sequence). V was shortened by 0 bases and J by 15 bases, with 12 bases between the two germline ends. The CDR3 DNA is TGTGCCAGCAGCCAAGATCGTCGAGGGGGCCTCCACTTT. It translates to CASSQDRRGGLHF.

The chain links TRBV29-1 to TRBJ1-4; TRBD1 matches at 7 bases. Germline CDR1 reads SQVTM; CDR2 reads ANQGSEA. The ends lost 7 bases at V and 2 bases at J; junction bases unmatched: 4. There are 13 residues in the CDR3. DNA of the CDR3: TGCAGCGCGAGCAGGGGGACTAATGAAAAACTGTTTTTT. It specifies CSASRGTNEKLFF.

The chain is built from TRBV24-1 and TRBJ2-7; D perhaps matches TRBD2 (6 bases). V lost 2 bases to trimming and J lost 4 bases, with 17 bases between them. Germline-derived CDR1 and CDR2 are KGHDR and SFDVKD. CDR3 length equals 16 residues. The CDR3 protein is CATSDSGAGSRYEQYF. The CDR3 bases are TGTGCCACCAGTGATTCAGGTGCGGGGTCAAGATACGAGCAGTACTTC.

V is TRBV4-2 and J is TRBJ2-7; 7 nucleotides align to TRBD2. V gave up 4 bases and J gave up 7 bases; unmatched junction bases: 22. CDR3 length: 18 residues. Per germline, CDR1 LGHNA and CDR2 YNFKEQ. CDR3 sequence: CASSLPGWGGRDSGEQYF. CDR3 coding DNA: TGTGCCAGCAGCCTACCCGGGTGGGGCGGGAGAGATTCAGGGGAGCAGTACTTC.

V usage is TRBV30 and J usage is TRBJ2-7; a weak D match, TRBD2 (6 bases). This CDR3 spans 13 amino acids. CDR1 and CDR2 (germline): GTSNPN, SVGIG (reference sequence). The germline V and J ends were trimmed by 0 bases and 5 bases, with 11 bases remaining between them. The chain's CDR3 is CAWSVGRPNEQYF. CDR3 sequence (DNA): TGTGCCTGGAGTGTAGGGAGGCCCAACGAGCAGTACTTC.

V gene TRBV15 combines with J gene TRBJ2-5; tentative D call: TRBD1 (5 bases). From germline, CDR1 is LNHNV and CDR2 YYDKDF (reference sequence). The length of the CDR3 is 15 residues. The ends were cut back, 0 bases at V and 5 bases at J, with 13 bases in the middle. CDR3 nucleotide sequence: TGTGCCACCAGCAGAGATCATAGTTCAGGGGAGACCCAGTACTTC. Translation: CATSRDHSSGETQYF.

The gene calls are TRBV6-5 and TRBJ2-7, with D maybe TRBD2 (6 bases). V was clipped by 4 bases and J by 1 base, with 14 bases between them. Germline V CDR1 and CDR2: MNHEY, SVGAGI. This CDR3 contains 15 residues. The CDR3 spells CASSWGPGRSYEQYF. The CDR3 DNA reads TGTGCCAGCAGTTGGGGCCCAGGGAGGTCCTACGAGCAGTACTTC.

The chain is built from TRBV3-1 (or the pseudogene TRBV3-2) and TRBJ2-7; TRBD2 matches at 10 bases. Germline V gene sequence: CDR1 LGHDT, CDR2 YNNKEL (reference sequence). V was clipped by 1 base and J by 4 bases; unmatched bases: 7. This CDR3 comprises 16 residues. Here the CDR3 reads CASSQGPASGGYEQYF. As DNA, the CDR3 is TGTGCCAGCAGCCAAGGTCCGGCTAGCGGGGGTTACGAGCAGTACTTC.

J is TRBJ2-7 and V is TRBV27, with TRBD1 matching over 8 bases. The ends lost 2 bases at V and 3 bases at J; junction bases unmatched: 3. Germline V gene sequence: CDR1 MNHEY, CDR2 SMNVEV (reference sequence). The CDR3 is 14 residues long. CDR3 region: CASSLLQGGYEQYF. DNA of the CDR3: TGTGCCAGCAGTTTACTACAGGGGGGCTACGAGCAGTACTTC.

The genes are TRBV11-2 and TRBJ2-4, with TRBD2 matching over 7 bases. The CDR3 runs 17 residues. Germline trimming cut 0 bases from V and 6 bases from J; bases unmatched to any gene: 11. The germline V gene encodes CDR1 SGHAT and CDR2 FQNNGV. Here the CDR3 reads CASSLDMRESGRNIQYF. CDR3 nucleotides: TGTGCCAGCAGCTTAGACATGCGGGAGAGTGGTAGAAACATTCAGTACTTC.

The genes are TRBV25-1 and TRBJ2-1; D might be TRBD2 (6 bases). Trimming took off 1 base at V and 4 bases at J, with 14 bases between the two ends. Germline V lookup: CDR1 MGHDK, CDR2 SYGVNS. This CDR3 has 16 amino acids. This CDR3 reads CASSESGVPTYNEQFF. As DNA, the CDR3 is TGTGCCAGCAGTGAATCGGGGGTGCCTACGTACAATGAGCAGTTCTTC.

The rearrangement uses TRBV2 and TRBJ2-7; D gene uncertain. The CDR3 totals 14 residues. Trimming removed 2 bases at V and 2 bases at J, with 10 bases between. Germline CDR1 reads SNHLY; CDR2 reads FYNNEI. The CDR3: CASSEPPSTYEQYF. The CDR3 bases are TGTGCCAGCAGTGAACCCCCGAGCACCTACGAGCAGTACTTC.

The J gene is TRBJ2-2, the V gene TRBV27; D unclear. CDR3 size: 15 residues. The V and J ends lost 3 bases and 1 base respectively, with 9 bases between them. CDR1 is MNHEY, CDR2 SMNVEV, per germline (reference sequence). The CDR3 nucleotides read TGTGCCAGCAGTTTTGCGATGCTGAACACCGGGGAGCTGTTTTTT. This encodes CASSFAMLNTGELFF.

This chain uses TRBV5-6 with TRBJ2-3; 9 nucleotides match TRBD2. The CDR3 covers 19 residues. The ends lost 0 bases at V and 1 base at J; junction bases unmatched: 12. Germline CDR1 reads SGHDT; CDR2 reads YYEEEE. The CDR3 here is CASSLVTSGFFPGTDTQYF. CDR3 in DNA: TGTGCCAGCAGCTTGGTAACTAGCGGGTTTTTCCCGGGCACAGATACGCAGTATTTT.